This T cell receptor beta chain emerged from a study of T cells in localized non-small cell lung cancer. Looked up from germline, CDR1 is MNHNS and CDR2 is SASEGT. This CDR3 contains 13 residues. V shed 0 bases and J shed 7 bases, with 6 bases lying between them. The assay was immunoSEQ multiplex PCR, and TCRdb's table has in-frame clones only and misses some. The table lists about 72,000 clones, about 83% of them singletons. This TCR came from a female donor older than 55 with stage I lung adenocarcinoma. The rearrangement links TRBV6-1 to TRBJ2-2; no clear D gene. The sample here was peripheral blood, taken before any cancer treatment. CDR3 bases: TGTGCCAGCAGTGAAGCGGGGTTCGGGGAGCTGTTTTTT. It is translated as CASSEAGFGELFF.